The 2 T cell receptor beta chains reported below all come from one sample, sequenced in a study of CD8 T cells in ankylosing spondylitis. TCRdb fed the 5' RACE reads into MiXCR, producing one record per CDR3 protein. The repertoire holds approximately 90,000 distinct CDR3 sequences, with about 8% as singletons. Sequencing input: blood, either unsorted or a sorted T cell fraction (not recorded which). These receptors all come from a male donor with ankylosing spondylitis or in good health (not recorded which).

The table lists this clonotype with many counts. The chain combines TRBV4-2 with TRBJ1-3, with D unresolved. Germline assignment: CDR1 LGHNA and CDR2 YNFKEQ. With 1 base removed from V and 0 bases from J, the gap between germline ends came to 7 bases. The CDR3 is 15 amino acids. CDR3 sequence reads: CASSQGTSSGNTIYF. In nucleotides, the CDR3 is TGTGCCAGCAGCCAAGGCACCTCCTCTGGAAACACCATATATTTT.

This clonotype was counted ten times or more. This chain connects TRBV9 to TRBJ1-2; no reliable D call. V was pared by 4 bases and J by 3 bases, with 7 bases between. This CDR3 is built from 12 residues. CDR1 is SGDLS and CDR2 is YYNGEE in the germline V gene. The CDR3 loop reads CASSWGDYGYTF. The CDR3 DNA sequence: TGTGCCAGCAGCTGGGGAGACTATGGCTACACCTTC.